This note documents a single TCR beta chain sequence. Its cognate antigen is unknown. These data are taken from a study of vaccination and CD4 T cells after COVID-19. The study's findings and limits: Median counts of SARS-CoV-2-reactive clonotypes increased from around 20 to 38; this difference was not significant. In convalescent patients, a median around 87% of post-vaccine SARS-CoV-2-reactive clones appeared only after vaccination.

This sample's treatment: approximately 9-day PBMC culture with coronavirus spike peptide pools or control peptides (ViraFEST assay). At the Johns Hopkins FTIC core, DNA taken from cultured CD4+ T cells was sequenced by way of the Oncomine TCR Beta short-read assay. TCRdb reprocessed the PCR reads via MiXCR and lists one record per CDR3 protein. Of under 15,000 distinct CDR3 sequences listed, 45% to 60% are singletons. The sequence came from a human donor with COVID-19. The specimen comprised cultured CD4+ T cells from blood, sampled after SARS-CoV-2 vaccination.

The CDR3, as DNA: TGTGCCAGCAGCGCCAACAGGGGTCGGAACACTGAAGCTTTCTTT. Encoded protein: CASSANRGRNTEAFF. V gene TRBV7-9 combines with J gene TRBJ1-1; 7 bases agree with TRBD1. V was clipped by 5 bases and J by 1 base; unmatched bases: 7. CDR1 SEHNR and CDR2 FQNEAQ come from the germline V gene (reference sequence). This CDR3 has 15 amino acids.